This T cell receptor beta chain was obtained from a study of T-cell memory formation after mild COVID-19. Background on the study: Most TCR clusters belonged to a single donor. Broader study findings: Pre-infection memory showed some responding clones, and this suggested that cross-reactive memory joined. Second-wave clones reaching peak frequency on day 37 lacked confirmed SARS-CoV-2 specificity.

Ten or more counts support this clonotype. Its antigen is still unknown. TCR alpha and TCR beta cDNA libraries with sample barcodes and UMIs came from 5'RACE using constant-segment primers. TCRdb ran MiXCR on the 5' RACE reads and lists one entry per CDR3 protein. In the table there are 15,000 to 20,000 distinct CDR3 sequences, approximately 20% of which are singletons. V gave up 6 bases and J gave up 2 bases; unmatched junction bases: 8. The CDR3 consists of 17 residues. From germline, CDR1 is MNHEY and CDR2 SVGAGI. Source material: PBMCs or a T cell subset sorted from them (not recorded which). This chain links TRBV6-5 with TRBJ1-6; 9 nucleotides line up with TRBD1. This sequence was found in a man aged 18 to 29 who had mild COVID-19 (a few samples of this study predate the infection). Cell type and time point are not known. CDR3 residues: CASRNRQGETYNSPLHF. The DNA for the CDR3 is TGTGCCAGCAGGAACCGACAGGGGGAGACCTATAATTCACCCCTCCACTTT.